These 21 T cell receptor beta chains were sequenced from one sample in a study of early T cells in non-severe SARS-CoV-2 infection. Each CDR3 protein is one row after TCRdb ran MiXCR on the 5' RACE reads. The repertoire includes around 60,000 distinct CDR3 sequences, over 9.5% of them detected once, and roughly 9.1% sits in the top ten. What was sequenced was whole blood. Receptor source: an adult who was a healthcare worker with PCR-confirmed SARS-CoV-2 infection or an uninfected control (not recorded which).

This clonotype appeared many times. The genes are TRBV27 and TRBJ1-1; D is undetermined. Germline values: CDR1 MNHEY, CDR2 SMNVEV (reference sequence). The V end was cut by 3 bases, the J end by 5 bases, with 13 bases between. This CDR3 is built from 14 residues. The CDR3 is CASSFRAVLTEAFF. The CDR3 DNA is TGTGCCAGCAGTTTTAGGGCAGTTCTGACTGAAGCTTTCTTT.

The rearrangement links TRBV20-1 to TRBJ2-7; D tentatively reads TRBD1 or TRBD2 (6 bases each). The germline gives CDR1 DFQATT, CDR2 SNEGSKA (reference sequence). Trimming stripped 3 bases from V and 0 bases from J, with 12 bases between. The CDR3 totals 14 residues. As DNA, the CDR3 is TGCAGTGCTAGTCGGAGGGGGAGCTCCTACGAGCAGTACTTC. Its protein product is CSASRRGSSYEQYF.

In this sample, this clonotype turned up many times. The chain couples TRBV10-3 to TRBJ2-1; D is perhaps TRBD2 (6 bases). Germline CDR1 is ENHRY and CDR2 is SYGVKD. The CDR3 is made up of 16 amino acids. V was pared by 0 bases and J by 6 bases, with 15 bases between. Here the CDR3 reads CAISESTGEVGNEQFF. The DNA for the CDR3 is TGTGCCATCAGTGAGTCAACGGGAGAGGTCGGCAATGAGCAGTTCTTC.

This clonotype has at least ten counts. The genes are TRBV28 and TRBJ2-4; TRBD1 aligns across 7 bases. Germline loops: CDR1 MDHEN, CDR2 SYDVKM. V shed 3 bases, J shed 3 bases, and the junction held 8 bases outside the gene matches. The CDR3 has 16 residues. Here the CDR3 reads CASSFTGVRVKNIQYF. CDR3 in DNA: TGTGCCAGCAGTTTCACAGGGGTTCGAGTCAAAAACATTCAGTACTTC.

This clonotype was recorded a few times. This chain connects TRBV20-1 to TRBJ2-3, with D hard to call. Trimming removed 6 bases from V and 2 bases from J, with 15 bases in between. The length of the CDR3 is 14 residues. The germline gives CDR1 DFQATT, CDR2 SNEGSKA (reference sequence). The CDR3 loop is CSARLLAITDTQYF. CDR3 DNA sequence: TGCAGTGCCCGTCTATTAGCTATCACAGATACGCAGTATTTT.

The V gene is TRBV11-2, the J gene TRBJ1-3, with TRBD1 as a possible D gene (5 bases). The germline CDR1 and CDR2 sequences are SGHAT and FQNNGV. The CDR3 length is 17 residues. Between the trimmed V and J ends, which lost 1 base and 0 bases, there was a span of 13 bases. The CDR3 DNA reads TGTGCCAGCAGCTTAGTTCGAGGGACCGGCTCTGGAAACACCATATATTTT. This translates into CASSLVRGTGSGNTIYF.

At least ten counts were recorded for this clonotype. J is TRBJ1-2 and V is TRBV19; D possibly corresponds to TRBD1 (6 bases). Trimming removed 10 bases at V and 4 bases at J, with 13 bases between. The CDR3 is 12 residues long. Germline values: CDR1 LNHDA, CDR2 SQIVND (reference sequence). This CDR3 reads CATQTGFYGYTF. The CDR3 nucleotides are TGTGCCACCCAGACAGGATTCTATGGCTACACCTTC.

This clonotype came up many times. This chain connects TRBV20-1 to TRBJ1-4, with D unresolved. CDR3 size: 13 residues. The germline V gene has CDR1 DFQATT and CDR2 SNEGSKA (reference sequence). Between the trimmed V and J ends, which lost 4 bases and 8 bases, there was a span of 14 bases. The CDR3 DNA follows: TGCAGTGCTATCCGAGGGCCAGAGGAAAAACTGTTTTTT. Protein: CSAIRGPEEKLFF.

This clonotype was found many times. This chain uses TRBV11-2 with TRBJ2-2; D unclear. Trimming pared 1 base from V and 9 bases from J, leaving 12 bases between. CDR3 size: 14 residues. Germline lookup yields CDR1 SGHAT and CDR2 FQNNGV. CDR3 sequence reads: CASSLAGPTRELFF. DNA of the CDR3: TGTGCCAGCAGCTTAGCCGGCCCGACCCGGGAGCTGTTTTTT.

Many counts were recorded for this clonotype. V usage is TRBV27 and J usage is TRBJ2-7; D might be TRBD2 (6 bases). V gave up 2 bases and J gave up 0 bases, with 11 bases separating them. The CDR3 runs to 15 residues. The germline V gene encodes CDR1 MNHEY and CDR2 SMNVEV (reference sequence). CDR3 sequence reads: CASSLRDGSSYEQYF. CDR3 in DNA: TGTGCCAGCAGTTTACGGGACGGGAGCTCCTACGAGCAGTACTTC.

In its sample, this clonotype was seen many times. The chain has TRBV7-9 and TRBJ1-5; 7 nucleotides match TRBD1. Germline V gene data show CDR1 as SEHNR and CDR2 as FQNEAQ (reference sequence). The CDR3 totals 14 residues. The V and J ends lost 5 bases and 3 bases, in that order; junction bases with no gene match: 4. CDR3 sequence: CASSPGQFNQPQHF. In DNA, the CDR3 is TGTGCCAGCAGCCCGGGACAGTTCAATCAGCCCCAGCATTTT.

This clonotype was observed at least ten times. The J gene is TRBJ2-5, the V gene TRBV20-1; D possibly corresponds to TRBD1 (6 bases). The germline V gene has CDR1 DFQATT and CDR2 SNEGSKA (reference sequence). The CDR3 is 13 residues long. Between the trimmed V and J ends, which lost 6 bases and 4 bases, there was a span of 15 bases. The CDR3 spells CSASGGRGETQYF. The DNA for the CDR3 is TGCAGTGCGTCAGGCGGCAGGGGAGAGACCCAGTACTTC.

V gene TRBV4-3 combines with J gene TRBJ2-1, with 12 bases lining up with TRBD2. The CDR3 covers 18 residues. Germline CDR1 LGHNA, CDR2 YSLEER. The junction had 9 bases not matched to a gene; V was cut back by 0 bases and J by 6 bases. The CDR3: CASSQDQGTSGSSNEQFF. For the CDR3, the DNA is TGCGCCAGCAGCCAAGATCAGGGGACTAGCGGGTCATCCAATGAGCAGTTCTTC.

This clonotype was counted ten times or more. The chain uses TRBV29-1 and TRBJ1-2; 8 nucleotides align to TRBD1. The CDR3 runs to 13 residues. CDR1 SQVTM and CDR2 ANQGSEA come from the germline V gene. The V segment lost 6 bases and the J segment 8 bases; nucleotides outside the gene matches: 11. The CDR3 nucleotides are TGCAGCGTCGACGGACAGGGAACGGGGGGCTACACCTTC. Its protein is CSVDGQGTGGYTF. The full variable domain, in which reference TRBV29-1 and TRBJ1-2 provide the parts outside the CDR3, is SAVISQKPSRDICQRGTSLTIQCQVDSQVTMMFWYRQQPGQSLTLIATANQGSEATYESGFVIDKFPISRPNLTFSTLTVSNMSPEDSSIYLCSVDGQGTGGYTFGSGTRLTVV.

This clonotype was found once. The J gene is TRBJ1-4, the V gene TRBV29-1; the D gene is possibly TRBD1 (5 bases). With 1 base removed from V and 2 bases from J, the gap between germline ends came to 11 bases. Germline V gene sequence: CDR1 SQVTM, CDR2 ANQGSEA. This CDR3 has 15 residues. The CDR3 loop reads CSVEGWGDTNEKLFF. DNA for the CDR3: TGCAGCGTTGAAGGTTGGGGGGACACTAATGAAAAACTGTTTTTT.

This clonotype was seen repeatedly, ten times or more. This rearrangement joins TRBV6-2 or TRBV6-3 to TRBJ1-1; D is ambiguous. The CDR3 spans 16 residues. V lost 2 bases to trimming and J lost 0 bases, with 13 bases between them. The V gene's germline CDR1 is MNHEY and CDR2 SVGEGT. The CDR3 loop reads CASSYPSRRVNTEAFF. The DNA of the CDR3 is TGTGCCAGCAGTTACCCTTCAAGACGGGTGAACACTGAAGCTTTCTTT.

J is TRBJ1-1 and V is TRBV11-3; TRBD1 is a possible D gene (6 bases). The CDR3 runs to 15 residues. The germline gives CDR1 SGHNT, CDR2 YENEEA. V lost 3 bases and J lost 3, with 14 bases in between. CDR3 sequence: CASSLLGGRDTEAFF. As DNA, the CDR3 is TGTGCCAGCAGCTTGCTTGGGGGGCGGGACACTGAAGCTTTCTTT.

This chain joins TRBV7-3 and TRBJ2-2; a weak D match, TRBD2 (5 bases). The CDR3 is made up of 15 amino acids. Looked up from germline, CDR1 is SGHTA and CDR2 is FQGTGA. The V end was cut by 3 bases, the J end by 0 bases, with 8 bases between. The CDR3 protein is CASSFDGANTGELFF. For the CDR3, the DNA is TGTGCCAGCAGCTTTGACGGGGCGAACACCGGGGAGCTGTTTTTT.

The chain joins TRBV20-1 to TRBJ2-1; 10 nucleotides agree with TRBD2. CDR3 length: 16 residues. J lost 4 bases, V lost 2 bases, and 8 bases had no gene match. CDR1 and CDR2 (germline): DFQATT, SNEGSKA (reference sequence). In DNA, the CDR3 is TGCAGTGCTAGAATGAAACTAGCGGGGACGTACAATGAGCAGTTCTTC. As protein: CSARMKLAGTYNEQFF.

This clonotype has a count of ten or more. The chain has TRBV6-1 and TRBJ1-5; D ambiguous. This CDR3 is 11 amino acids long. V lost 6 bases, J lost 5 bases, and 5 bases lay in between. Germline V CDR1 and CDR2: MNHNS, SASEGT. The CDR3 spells CASRRDQPQHF. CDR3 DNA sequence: TGTGCCAGCAGGCGGGATCAGCCCCAGCATTTT.

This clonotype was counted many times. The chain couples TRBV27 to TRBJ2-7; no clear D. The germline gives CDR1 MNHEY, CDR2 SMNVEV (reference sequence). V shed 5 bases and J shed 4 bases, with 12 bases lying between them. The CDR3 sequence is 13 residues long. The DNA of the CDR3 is TGTGCCAGCAGTCCTACCCTAGGGTACGAGCAGTACTTC. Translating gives CASSPTLGYEQYF.